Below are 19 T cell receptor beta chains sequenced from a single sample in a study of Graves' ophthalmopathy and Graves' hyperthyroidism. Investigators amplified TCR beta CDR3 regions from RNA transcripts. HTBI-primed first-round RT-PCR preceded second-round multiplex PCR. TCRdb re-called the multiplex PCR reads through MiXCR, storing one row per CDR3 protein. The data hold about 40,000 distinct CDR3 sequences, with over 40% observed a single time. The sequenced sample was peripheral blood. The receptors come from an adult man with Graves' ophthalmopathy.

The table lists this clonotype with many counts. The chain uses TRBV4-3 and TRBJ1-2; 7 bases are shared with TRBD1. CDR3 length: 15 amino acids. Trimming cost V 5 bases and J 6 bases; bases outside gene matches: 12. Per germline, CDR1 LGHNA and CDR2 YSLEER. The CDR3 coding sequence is TGCGCCAGCAGCTACGGTACAGGGGTGGTCGATGGCTACACCTTC. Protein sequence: CASSYGTGVVDGYTF.

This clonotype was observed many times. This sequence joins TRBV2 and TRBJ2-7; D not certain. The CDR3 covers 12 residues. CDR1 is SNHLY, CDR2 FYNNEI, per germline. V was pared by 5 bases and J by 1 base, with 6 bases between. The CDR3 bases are TGTGCCAGCAGTCCCCGATCCTACGAGCAGTACTTC. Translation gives CASSPRSYEQYF.

For the CDR3, the DNA is TGCAGTGCTAGCGGGAGCGCGGGCTACAATGAGCAGTTCTTC. Its translation: CSASGSAGYNEQFF. The genes are TRBV20-1 and TRBJ2-1, with D perhaps matching TRBD2 (6 bases). Germline CDR1 DFQATT, CDR2 SNEGSKA (reference sequence). The V end was cut by 3 bases, the J end by 3 bases, with 12 bases between. This CDR3 is 14 amino acids long.

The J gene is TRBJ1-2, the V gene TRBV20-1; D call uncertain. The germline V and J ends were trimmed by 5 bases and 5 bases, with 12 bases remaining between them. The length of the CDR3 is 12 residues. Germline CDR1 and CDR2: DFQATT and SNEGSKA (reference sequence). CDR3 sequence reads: CSAPTSGYGYTF. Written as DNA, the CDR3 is TGCAGTGCTCCCACGAGTGGGTATGGCTACACCTTC.

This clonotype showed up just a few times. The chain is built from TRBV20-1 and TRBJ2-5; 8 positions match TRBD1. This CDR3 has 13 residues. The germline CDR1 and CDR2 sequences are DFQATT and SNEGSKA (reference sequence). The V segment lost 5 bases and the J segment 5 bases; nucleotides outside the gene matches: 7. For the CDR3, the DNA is TGCAGTGCTTCGTCAGGGGGCATGGAGACCCAGTACTTC. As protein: CSASSGGMETQYF.

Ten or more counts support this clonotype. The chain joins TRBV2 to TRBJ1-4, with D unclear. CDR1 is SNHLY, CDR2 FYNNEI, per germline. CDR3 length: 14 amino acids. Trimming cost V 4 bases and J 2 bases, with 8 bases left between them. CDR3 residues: CASSVGWTNEKLFF. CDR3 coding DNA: TGTGCCAGCAGTGTGGGGTGGACTAATGAAAAACTGTTTTTT.

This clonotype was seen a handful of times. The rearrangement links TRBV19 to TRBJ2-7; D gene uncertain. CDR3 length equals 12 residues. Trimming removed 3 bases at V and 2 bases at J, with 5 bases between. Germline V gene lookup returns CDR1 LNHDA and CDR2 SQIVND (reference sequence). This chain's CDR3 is CASSIAPYEQYF. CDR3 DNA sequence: TGTGCCAGTAGTATCGCGCCCTACGAGCAGTACTTC.

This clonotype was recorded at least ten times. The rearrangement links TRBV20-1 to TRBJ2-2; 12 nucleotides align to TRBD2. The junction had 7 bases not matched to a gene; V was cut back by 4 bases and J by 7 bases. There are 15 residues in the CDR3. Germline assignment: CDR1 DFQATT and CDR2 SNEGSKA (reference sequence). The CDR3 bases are TGCAGTGCTAAGACTAGCGGGAGTTCGATCGGGGAGCTGTTTTTT. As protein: CSAKTSGSSIGELFF.

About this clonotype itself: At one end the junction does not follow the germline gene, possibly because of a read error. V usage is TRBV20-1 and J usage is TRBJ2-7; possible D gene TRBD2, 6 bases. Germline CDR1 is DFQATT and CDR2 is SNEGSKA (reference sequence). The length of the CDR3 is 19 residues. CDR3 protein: CSARGRGLGRGAFSYKQYF. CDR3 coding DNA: TGCAGTGCTAGAGGTCGGGGACTTGGGCGGGGAGCTTTCTCCTACAAGCAGTACTTC.

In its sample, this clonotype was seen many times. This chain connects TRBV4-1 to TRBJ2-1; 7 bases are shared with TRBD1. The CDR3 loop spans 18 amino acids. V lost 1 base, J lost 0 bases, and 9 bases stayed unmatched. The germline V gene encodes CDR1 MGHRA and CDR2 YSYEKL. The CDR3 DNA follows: TGCGCCAGCAGCCAAGTCACCGGGACAGCTTCCTCCTACAATGAGCAGTTCTTC. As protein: CASSQVTGTASSYNEQFF.

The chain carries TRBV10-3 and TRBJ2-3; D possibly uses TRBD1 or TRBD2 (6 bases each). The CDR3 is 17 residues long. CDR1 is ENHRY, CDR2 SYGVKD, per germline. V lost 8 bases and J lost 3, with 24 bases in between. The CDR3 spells CAIGGWGQTAGTDTQYF. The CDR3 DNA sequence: TGTGCCATCGGGGGGTGGGGGCAGACAGCCGGAACAGATACGCAGTATTTT.

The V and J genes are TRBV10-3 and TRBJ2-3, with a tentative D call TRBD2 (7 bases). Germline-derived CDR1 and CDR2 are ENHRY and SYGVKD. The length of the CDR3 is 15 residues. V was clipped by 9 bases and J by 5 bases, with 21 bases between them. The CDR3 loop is CAIRGGGPSEDTQYF. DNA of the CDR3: TGTGCCATAAGAGGGGGAGGGCCTTCGGAAGATACGCAGTATTTT.

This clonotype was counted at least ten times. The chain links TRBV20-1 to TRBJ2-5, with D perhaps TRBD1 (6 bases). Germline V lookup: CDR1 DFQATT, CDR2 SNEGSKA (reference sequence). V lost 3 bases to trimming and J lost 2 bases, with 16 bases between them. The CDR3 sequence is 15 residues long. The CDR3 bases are TGCAGTGCTAGGGGGGCCCTAGCTCGTCAAGAGACCCAGTACTTC. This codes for CSARGALARQETQYF.

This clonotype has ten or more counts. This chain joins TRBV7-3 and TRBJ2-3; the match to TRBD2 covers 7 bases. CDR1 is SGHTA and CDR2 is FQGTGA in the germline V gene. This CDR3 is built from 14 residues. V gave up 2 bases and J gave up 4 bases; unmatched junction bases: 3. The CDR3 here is CASSLGGGADTQYF. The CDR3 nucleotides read TGTGCCAGCAGCTTAGGGGGGGGTGCAGATACGCAGTATTTT.

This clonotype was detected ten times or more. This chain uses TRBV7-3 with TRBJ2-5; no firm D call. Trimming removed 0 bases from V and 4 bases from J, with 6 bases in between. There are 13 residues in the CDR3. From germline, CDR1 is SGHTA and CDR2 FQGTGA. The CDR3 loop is CASSLTGGETQYF. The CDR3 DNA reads TGTGCCAGCAGCTTAACGGGTGGAGAGACCCAGTACTTC.

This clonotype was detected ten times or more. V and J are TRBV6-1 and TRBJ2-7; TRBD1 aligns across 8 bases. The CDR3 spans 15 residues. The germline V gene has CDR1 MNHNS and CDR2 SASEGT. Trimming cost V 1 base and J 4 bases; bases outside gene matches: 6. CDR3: CASSEGQGSSYEQYV. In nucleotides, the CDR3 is TGTGCCAGCAGTGAAGGACAGGGGAGTTCTTACGAGCAGTACGTC.

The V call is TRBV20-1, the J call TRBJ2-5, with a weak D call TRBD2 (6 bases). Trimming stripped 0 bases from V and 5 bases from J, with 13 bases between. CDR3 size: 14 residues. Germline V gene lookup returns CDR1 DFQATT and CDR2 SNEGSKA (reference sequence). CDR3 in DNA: TGCAGTGCTAGAGAAGGCGGGGCAGGGGAGACCCAGTACTTC. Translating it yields CSAREGGAGETQYF.

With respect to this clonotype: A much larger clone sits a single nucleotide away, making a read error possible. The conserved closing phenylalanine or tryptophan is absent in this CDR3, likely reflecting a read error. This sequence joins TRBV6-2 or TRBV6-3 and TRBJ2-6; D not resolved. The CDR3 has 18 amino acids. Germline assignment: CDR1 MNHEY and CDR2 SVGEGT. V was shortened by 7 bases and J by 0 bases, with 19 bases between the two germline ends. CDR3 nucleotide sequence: TGTGCCAGCACCCAGCCGTGGGTCCTAAACTCTGGGGCCAACGTCCTGACTGTC. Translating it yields CASTQPWVLNSGANVLTV.

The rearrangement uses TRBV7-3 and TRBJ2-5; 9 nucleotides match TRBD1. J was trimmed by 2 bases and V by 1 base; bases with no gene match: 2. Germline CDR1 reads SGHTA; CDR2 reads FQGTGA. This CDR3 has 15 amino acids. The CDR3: CASSLMTGGQETQYF. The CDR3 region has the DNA TGTGCCAGCAGCTTAATGACAGGGGGTCAAGAGACCCAGTACTTC.